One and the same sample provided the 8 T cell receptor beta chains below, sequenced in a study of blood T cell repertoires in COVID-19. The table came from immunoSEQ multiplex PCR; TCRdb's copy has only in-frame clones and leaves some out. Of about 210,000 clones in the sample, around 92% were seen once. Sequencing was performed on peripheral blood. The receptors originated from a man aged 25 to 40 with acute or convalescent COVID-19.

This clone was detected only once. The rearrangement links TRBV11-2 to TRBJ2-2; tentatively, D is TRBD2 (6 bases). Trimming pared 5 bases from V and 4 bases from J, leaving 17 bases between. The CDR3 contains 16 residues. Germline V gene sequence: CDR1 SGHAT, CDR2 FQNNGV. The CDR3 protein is CASSPRGGASTGELFF. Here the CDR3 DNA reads TGTGCCAGCAGCCCGCGAGGCGGGGCGAGCACCGGGGAGCTGTTTTTT.

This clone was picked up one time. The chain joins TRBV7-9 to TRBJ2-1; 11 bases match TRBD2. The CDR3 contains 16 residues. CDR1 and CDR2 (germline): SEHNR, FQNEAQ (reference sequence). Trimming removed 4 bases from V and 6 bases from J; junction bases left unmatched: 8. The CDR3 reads CASSSFSGRVSNEQFF. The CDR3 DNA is TGTGCCAGCAGCTCCTTTAGCGGGAGGGTGAGCAATGAGCAGTTCTTC.

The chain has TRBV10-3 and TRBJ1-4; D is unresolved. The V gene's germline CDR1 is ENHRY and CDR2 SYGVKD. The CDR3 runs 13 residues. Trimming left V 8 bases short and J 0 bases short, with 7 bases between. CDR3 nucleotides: TGTGCCATCTCACCGGCAACTAATGAAAAACTGTTTTTT. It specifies CAISPATNEKLFF.

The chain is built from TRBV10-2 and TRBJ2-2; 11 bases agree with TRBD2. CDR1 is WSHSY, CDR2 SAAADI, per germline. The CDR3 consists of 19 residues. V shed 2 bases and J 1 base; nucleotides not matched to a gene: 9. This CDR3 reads CASSEKAPGLAVNTGELFF. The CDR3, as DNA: TGCGCCAGCAGTGAGAAGGCACCGGGACTAGCGGTGAACACCGGGGAGCTGTTTTTT.

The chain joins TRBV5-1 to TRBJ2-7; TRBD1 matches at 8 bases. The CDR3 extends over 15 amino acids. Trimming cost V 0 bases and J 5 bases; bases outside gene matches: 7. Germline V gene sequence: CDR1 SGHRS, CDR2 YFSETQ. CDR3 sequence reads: CASSLGLQGAHEQYF. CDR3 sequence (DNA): TGCGCCAGCAGCTTGGGACTTCAGGGGGCCCACGAGCAGTACTTC.

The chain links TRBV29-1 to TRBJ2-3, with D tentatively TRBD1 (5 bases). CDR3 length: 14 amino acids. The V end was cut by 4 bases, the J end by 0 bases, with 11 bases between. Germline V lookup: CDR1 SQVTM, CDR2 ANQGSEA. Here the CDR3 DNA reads TGCAGCGTTGGCACAGGCACTAGCACAGATACGCAGTATTTT. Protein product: CSVGTGTSTDTQYF.

The CDR3 spells CASSFQGSGAKNIQYF. The CDR3 DNA is TGTGCCAGCAGTTTCCAGGGGTCCGGGGCCAAAAACATTCAGTACTTC. This chain connects TRBV28 to TRBJ2-4; D might be TRBD1 (6 bases). The CDR3 consists of 16 residues. Germline assignment: CDR1 MDHEN and CDR2 SYDVKM. V shed 3 bases and J shed 1 base, with 13 bases lying between them.

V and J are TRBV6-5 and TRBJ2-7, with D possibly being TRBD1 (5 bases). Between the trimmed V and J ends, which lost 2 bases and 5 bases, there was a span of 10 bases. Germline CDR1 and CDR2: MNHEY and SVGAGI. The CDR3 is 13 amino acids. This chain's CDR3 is CASSYTLRDEQYF. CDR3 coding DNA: TGTGCCAGCAGTTACACCCTCAGGGACGAGCAGTACTTC.